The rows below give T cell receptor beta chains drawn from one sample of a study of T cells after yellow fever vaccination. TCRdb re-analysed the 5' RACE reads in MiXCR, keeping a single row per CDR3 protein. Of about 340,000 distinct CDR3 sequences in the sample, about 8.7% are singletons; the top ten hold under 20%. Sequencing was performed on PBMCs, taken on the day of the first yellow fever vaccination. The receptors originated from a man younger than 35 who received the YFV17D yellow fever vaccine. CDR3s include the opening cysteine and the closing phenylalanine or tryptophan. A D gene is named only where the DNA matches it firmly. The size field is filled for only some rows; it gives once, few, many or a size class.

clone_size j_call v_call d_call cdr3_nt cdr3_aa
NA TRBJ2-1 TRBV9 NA TGTGCCAGCAGCCCCTGGGGGGGGGCCGACAATGAGCAGTTCTTC CASSPWGGADNEQFF
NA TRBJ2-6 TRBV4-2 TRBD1 TGTGCCAGCAGCCAATCGGTGGGACAGGCTTCTGGGGCCAACGTCCTGACTTTC CASSQSVGQASGANVLTF
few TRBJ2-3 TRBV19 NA TGTGCCAGTACCAAGGCCATCGACACAGATACGCAGTATTTT CASTKAIDTDTQYF
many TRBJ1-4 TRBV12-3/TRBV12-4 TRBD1 TGTGCCAGCAGTTTTCAGGGGGGATCAGAAAAACTGTTTTTT CASSFQGGSEKLFF
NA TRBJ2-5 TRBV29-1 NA TGCAGCGTTGTGGGTAATCAAGAGACCCAGTACTTC CSVVGNQETQYF
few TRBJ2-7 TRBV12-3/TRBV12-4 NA TGTGCCAGCAATCTAGGCGGTCCCTACGAGCAGTACTTC CASNLGGPYEQYF
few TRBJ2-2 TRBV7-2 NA TGTGCCAGCAGCGGGGGGCCGACCGGCGGGGAGCTGTTTTTT CASSGGPTGGELFF
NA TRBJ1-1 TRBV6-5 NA TGTGCCAGCAGTTACTCATCGGGTATGGTTTCTGAAGCTTTCTTT CASSYSSGMVSEAFF
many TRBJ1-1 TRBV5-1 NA TGCGCCAGCAGCTTGGGGGTGTTAGACACTGAAGCTTTCTTT CASSLGVLDTEAFF
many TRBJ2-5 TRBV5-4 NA TGTGCCAGCAGCTTGGGAGACTTACAAGAGGCCCAGTACTTC CASSLGDLQEAQYF
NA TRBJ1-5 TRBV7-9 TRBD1 TGTGCCAGCACCAAAGGGCAGGGGGCAGGCCCCCAGCATTTT CASTKGQGAGPQHF
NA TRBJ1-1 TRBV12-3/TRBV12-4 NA TGTGCCAGCACCTTTGACGCGGCCACTGAAGCTTTCTTT CASTFDAATEAFF
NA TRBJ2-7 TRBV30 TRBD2 TGTGCCTGGAGTGCTAGCGGGGGGCAATACTTC CAWSASGGQYF
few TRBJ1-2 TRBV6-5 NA TGTGCCAGCAGTTACCAGTCTTCTAACTATGGCTACACCTTC CASSYQSSNYGYTF
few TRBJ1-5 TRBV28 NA TGTGCCAGCAGCAGTACTGGGGTGCAGCCCCAGCATTTT CASSSTGVQPQHF
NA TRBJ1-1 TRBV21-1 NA TGTGCCAGCAGCACAGAGGGGGCACTGAACACTGAAACTTTCTTT CASSTEGALNTETFF
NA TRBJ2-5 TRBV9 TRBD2 TGTGCCAGCAGCGTAGGGCGACTAGCGGGGGAAGAGACCCAGTACTTC CASSVGRLAGEETQYF
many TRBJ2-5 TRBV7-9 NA TGTGCCAGCAGCTCTTCGACAGGCAGAAGCCAAGAGACCCAGTACTTC CASSSSTGRSQETQYF